This is a list of T cell receptor beta chains from one sample in a study of control samples from healthy donors and cancer patients. TCRdb keeps only in-frame clones here, not all; method: immunoSEQ multiplex PCR. This sample carries tens of thousands of clones, about 95% of them seen once, and the ten largest clones take roughly 4%. Sequencing input: blood. The receptors were gathered from a man aged 30 to 45 in good health. CDR3s include the opening cysteine and the closing phenylalanine or tryptophan. The order of the fields is V gene, J gene, clone size, D gene, CDR3 protein, CDR3 DNA. A D gene is named only where the DNA matches it firmly. Some rows mark clone size as missing; the rest say once, few, many or name a class of expanded clone.

TRBV5-6	TRBJ1-2	-	-	CASSWSPGTGYGYTF	TGTGCCAGCAGCTGGAGCCCCGGGACTGGGTATGGCTACACCTTC
TRBV27	TRBJ2-7	-	TRBD1	CASGIQGPEQYF	TGTGCCAGCGGCATACAGGGGCCCGAGCAGTACTTC
TRBV5-4	TRBJ1-2	-	-	CASSAPTVRDDYTF	TGTGCCAGCAGCGCACCGACAGTGCGTGACGACTACACCTTC
TRBV14	TRBJ2-7	-	-	CASSQDLRTAPGF	TGTGCCAGCAGCCAAGATCTCCGGACGGCGCCGGGCTTC
TRBV23-1	TRBJ1-5	-	-	CASSQAGTNQPQHF	TGCGCCAGCAGTCAGGCAGGGACAAATCAGCCCCAGCATTTT
TRBV7-9	TRBJ2-1	-	TRBD1	CASSAPGTGYNEQFF	TGTGCCAGCAGCGCTCCCGGGACAGGCTACAATGAGCAGTTCTTC
TRBV9	TRBJ1-6	-	-	CASSVAGTNSPLHF	TGTGCCAGCAGCGTCGCAGGGACGAATTCACCCCTCCACTTT
TRBV19	TRBJ1-1	-	-	CASSEGGNTEAFF	TGTGCCAGTAGTGAGGGCGGGAACACTGAAGCTTTCTTT
TRBV30	TRBJ1-2	-	TRBD1	CAWQGAPSYGYTF	TGTGCCTGGCAGGGGGCACCCAGCTATGGCTACACCTTC
TRBV27	TRBJ1-1	-	-	CASNRQGPNTEAFF	TGTGCCAGCAACCGACAAGGCCCGAACACTGAAGCTTTCTTT
TRBV28	TRBJ2-3	-	-	CASSDALTDTQYF	TGTGCCAGCAGTGATGCCCTCACAGATACGCAGTATTTT
TRBV6-2/TRBV6-3	TRBJ1-2	-	-	CASSYQKGSPANYGYTF	TGTGCCAGCAGTTACCAAAAGGGGTCGCCTGCTAACTATGGCTACACCTTC
TRBV7-2	TRBJ1-5	once	-	CASSLAEGAQPQHF	TGTGCCAGCAGCTTAGCGGAAGGGGCTCAGCCCCAGCATTTT
TRBV3-1/TRBV3-2	TRBJ2-1	once	TRBD2	CASSLAGNPYNEQFF	TGTGCCAGCAGCTTAGCGGGGAATCCTTACAATGAGCAGTTCTTC
TRBV2	TRBJ1-2	-	-	CASNMGQGGYTF	TGTGCCAGCAATATGGGTCAGGGTGGCTACACCTTC
TRBV7-2	TRBJ1-1	once	-	CASSPYAGTVNTEAFF	TGTGCCAGCAGCCCATATGCCGGGACCGTGAACACTGAAGCTTTCTTT
TRBV4-2	TRBJ1-2	-	-	CASSQVSAGDYGYTF	TGTGCCAGCAGCCAAGTTTCCGCAGGGGACTACGGCTACACCTTC
TRBV15	TRBJ2-5	-	TRBD2	CATDLGPGLAGGRETQYF	TGTGCCACCGATCTCGGACCGGGACTAGCGGGGGGAAGGGAGACCCAGTACTTC
TRBV27	TRBJ2-3	-	TRBD2	CASSPWTRGDTQYF	TGTGCCAGCAGTCCGTGGACTAGAGGAGATACGCAGTATTTT
TRBV7-3	TRBJ1-1	-	TRBD1	CASSSTGTGSTEAFF	TGTGCCAGCAGCTCGACCGGGACAGGGTCCACTGAAGCTTTCTTT
TRBV9	TRBJ2-1	-	TRBD2	CASSVDSIGRALNEQFF	TGTGCCAGCAGCGTAGACTCTATCGGGAGGGCCCTCAATGAGCAGTTCTTC
TRBV7-9	TRBJ2-1	-	TRBD2	CASSSGLAYNEQFF	TGTGCCAGCAGCTCGGGACTAGCTTACAATGAGCAGTTCTTC
TRBV25-1	TRBJ1-2	-	-	CASSNPGQAANYGYTF	TGTGCCAGCAGTAATCCGGGGCAGGCCGCTAACTATGGCTACACCTTC
TRBV9	TRBJ1-5	-	TRBD1	CASSAQGDNQPQHF	TGTGCCAGCAGCGCGCAGGGGGACAATCAGCCCCAGCATTTT
TRBV5-1	TRBJ2-5	-	-	CASSLTGLGETQYF	TGCGCCAGCAGCTTGACGGGTTTGGGAGAGACCCAGTACTTC
TRBV7-8	TRBJ2-5	-	-	CASSLSGGSGETQYF	TGTGCCAGCAGCTTATCGGGGGGCAGCGGGGAGACCCAGTACTTC
TRBV2	TRBJ2-1	-	TRBD2	CASSDTTSESSYNEQFF	TGTGCCAGCAGTGATACAACTAGCGAGAGCTCCTACAATGAGCAGTTCTTC
TRBV19	TRBJ1-2	-	-	CASSPTALYNYGYTF	TGTGCCAGTAGTCCGACAGCTTTATATAACTATGGCTACACCTTC
TRBV7-8	TRBJ2-7	once	-	CASSLLETDYEQYF	TGTGCCAGCAGCTTACTCGAGACTGACTACGAGCAGTACTTC
TRBV4-1	TRBJ2-1	-	TRBD2	CASSLRGASGYNEQFF	TGCGCCAGCAGCCTCCGGGGGGCTAGCGGGTACAATGAGCAGTTCTTC
TRBV7-9	TRBJ1-6	once	-	CASDSTRLGANSPLHF	TGTGCCAGCGACTCTACGCGTTTGGGAGCGAATTCACCCCTCCACTTT
TRBV19	TRBJ1-3	-	TRBD1	CASSRGQLGNTIYF	TGTGCCAGTAGTAGGGGACAGCTCGGAAACACCATATATTTT
TRBV5-1	TRBJ1-2	-	-	CASSVQGDYGYTF	TGCGCCAGCAGCGTACAGGGAGACTATGGCTACACCTTC
TRBV19	TRBJ2-5	-	TRBD2	CASSMWLAEETQYF	TGTGCCAGTAGTATGTGGCTAGCGGAAGAGACCCAGTACTTC
TRBV5-1	TRBJ1-2	-	-	CASSPNAIQGYYGYTF	TGCGCCAGCAGCCCGAACGCAATACAGGGCTACTATGGCTACACCTTC
TRBV21-1	TRBJ2-6	-	-	CASWTSGLYSGANVLTF	TGTGCCAGCTGGACTAGCGGGCTCTACTCTGGGGCCAACGTCCTGACTTTC
TRBV6-6	TRBJ2-7	-	-	CASSTGDEQYF	TGTGCCAGCAGTACCGGGGACGAGCAGTACTTC
TRBV19	TRBJ1-6	-	-	CASSILLDSGIDNSPLHF	TGTGCCAGTAGTATACTGCTTGATTCCGGGATAGATAATTCACCCCTCCACTTT
TRBV27	TRBJ1-5	-	TRBD1	CASRKGQGGNQPQHF	TGTGCCAGCAGGAAAGGACAGGGTGGCAATCAGCCCCAGCATTTT
TRBV9	TRBJ1-1	-	-	CASNPGYGYTEAFF	TGTGCCAGCAACCCGGGCTACGGATACACTGAAGCTTTCTTT
TRBV11-2	TRBJ2-3	-	-	CASSLSITSADTQYF	TGTGCCAGCAGCTTATCAATCACCTCGGCAGATACGCAGTATTTT
TRBV7-2	TRBJ1-2	-	-	CASSPRGGGYTF	TGTGCCAGCAGCCCCAGGGGAGGGGGCTACACCTTC
TRBV28	TRBJ1-5	-	-	CASSSYQPQHF	TGTGCCAGCAGTTCATATCAGCCCCAGCATTTT
TRBV7-2	TRBJ2-3	-	-	CASSKGPLTDTQYF	TGTGCCAGCAGCAAAGGGCCACTCACAGATACGCAGTATTTT
TRBV7-2	TRBJ2-1	-	TRBD2	CASSLDTSGGGFF	TGTGCCAGCAGCTTAGACACTAGCGGGGGAGGGTTCTTC
TRBV25-1	TRBJ1-4	-	-	CASSLTTATTNEKLFF	TGTGCCAGCAGTCTTACGACCGCTACAACTAATGAAAAACTGTTTTTT
TRBV4-2	TRBJ2-3	-	TRBD2	CASSQQLLAGGTDTQYF	TGTGCCAGCAGCCAACAGTTACTAGCGGGGGGCACAGATACGCAGTATTTT
TRBV27	TRBJ2-2	-	TRBD1	CASTLSGTVATGELFF	TGTGCCAGCACCCTGAGTGGGACAGTGGCCACCGGGGAGCTGTTTTTT
TRBV9	TRBJ1-2	-	TRBD1	CASSVQTTGRYGYTF	TGTGCCAGCAGCGTCCAGACGACAGGGCGGTATGGCTACACCTTC
TRBV5-6	TRBJ2-7	-	-	CASSQNREAGEQYF	TGTGCCAGCAGCCAAAACAGGGAAGCGGGCGAGCAGTACTTC
TRBV14	TRBJ2-4	-	-	CASSQDWGRGDIQYF	TGTGCCAGCAGCCAAGATTGGGGGCGAGGGGACATTCAGTACTTC
TRBV6-2/TRBV6-3	TRBJ1-6	medium-sized	TRBD1	CASSYDREVSPLHF	TGTGCCAGCAGTTACGACAGGGAGGTTTCACCCCTCCACTTT
TRBV7-8	TRBJ1-3	-	-	CASSLVGFSGNTIYF	TGTGCCAGCAGCTTAGTTGGTTTCTCTGGAAACACCATATATTTT
TRBV5-6	TRBJ1-2	few	-	CASSLGGGAQTGYTF	TGTGCCAGCAGCTTGGGTGGGGGGGCGCAAACTGGCTACACCTTC